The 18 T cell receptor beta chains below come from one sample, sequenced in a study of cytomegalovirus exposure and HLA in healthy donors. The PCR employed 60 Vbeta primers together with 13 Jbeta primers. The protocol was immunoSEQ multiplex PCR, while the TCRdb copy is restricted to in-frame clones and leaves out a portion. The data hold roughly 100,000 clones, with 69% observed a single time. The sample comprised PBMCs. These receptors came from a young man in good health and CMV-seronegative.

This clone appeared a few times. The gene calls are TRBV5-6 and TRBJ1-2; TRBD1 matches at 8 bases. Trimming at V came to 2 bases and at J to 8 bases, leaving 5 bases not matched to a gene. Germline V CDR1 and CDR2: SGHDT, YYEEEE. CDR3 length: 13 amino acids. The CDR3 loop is CASSFGTGGGYTF. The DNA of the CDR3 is TGTGCCAGCAGCTTTGGGACAGGAGGAGGCTACACCTTC.

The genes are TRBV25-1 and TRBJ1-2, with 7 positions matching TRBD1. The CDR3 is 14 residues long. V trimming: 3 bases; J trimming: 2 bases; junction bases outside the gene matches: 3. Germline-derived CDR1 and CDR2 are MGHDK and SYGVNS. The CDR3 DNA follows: TGTGCCAGCAGTGAGGGGGACAGAAACTATGGCTACACCTTC. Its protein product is CASSEGDRNYGYTF.

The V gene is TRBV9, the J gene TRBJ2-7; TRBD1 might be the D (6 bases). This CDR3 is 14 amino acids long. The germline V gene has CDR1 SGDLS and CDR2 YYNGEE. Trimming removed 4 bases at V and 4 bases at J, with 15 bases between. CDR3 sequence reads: CASSPRDIPYEQYF. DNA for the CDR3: TGTGCCAGCAGCCCCCGGGACATTCCATACGAGCAGTACTTC. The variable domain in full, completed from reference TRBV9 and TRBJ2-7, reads DSGVTQTPKHLITATGQRVTLRCSPRSGDLSVYWYQQSLDQGLQFLIQYYNGEERAKGNILERFSAQQFPDLHSELNLSSLELGDSALYFCASSPRDIPYEQYFGPGTRLTVT.

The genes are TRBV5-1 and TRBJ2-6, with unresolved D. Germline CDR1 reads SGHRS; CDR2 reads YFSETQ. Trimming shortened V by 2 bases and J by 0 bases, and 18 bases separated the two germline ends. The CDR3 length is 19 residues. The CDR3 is CASSFSALRLYSGANVLTF. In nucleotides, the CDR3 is TGCGCCAGCAGCTTCTCTGCCCTCAGATTATACTCTGGGGCCAACGTCCTGACTTTC.

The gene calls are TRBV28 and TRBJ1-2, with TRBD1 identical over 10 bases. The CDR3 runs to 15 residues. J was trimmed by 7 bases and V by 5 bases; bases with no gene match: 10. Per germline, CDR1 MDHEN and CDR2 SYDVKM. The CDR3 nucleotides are TGTGCCAGCAGTAGCCGGGGACAGGGGCCCGGTGGCTACACCTTC. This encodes CASSSRGQGPGGYTF.

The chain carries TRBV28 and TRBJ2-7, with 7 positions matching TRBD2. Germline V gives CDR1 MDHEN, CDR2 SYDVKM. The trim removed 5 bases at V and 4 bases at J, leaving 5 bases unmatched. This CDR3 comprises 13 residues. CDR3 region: CASSKAGVYEQYF. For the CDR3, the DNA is TGTGCCAGCAGTAAGGCGGGAGTGTACGAGCAGTACTTC.

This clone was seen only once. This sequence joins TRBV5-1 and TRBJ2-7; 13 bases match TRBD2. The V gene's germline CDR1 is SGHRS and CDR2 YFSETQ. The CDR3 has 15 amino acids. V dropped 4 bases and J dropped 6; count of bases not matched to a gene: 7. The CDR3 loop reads CASSRGLAGDGEQYF. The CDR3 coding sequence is TGCGCCAGCAGCCGTGGACTAGCGGGAGACGGCGAGCAGTACTTC.

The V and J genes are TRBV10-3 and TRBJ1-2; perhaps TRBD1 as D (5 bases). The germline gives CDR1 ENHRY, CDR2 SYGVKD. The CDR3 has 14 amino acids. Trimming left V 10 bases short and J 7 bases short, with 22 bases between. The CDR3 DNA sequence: TGTGCCACTTCTCCTCAGGCAGGGTCGGTTGGCTACACCTTC. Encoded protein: CATSPQAGSVGYTF.

The CDR3: CASSLAGTINTGELFF. Written as DNA, the CDR3 is TGTGCCAGCAGCTTGGCAGGGACTATAAACACCGGGGAGCTGTTTTTT. The gene calls are TRBV7-2 and TRBJ2-2; TRBD2 agrees at 7 bases. There are 16 residues in the CDR3. The V segment lost 3 bases and the J segment 2 bases; nucleotides outside the gene matches: 6. Per the germline V gene, CDR1 is SGHTA and CDR2 is FQGNSA.

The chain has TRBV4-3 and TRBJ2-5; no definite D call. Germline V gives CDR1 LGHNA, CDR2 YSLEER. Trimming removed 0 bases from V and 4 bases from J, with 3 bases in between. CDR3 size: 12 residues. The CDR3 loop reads CASSQDRETQYF. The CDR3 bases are TGCGCCAGCAGCCAAGATCGAGAGACCCAGTACTTC.

CDR3 bases: TGTGCCAGCAGCTTAGGCGGGAGTAAAGGCAATGAGCAGTTCTTC. Its translation: CASSLGGSKGNEQFF. The V gene is TRBV7-6, the J gene TRBJ2-1, with TRBD2 matching 7 bases. V lost 1 base and J lost 6; bases outside the gene matches: 6. Germline-derived CDR1 and CDR2 are SGHVS and FNYEAQ. The length of the CDR3 is 15 residues.

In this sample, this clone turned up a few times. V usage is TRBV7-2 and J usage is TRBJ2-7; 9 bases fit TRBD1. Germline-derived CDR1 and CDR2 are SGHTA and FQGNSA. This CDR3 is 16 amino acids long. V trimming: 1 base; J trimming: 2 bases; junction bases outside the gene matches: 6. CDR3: CASSLGGQGFPYEQYF. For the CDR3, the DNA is TGTGCCAGCAGCTTAGGGGGACAGGGATTCCCCTACGAGCAGTACTTC.

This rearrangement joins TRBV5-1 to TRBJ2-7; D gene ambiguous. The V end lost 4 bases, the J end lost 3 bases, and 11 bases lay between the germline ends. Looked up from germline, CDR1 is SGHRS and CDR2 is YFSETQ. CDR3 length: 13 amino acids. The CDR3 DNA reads TGCGCCAGCAGCCCCCCCGTAGACTACGAGCAGTACTTC. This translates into CASSPPVDYEQYF. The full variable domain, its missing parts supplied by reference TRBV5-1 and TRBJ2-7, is KAGVTQTPRYLIKTRGQQVTLSCSPISGHRSVSWYQQTPGQGLQFLFEYFSETQRNKGNFPGRFSGRQFSNSRSEMNVSTLELGDSALYLCASSPPVDYEQYFGPGTRLTVT.

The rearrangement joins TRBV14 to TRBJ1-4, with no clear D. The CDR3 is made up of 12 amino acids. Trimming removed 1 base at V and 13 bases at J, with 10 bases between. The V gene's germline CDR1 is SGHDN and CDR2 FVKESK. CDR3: CASSQVLERLFF. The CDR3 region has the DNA TGTGCCAGCAGCCAAGTTCTAGAGAGACTGTTTTTT.

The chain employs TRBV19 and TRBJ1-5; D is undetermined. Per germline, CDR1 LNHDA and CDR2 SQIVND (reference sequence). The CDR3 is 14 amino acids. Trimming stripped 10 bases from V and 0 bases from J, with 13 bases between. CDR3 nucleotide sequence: TGTGCCACAAAAGACAATTATAGCAATCAGCCCCAGCATTTT. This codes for CATKDNYSNQPQHF. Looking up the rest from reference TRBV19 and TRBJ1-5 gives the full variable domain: DGGITQSPKYLFRKEGQNVTLSCEQNLNHDAMYWYRQDPGQGLRLIYYSQIVNDFQKGDIAEGYSVSREKKESFPLTVTSAQKNPTAFYLCATKDNYSNQPQHFGDGTRLSIL.

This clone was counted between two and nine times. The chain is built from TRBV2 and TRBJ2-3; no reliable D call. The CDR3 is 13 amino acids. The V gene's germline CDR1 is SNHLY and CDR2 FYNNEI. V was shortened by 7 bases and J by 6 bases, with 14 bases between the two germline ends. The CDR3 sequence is CASTWFTGDTQYF. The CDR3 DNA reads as TGTGCCAGCACGTGGTTTACCGGGGATACGCAGTATTTT.

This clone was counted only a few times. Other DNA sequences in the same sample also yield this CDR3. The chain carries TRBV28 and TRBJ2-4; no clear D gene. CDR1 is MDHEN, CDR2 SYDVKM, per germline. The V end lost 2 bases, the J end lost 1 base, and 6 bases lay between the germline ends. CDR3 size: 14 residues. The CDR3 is CASSLRQAKNIQYF. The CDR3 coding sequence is TGTGCCAGCAGTTTACGTCAGGCCAAAAACATTCAGTACTTC.

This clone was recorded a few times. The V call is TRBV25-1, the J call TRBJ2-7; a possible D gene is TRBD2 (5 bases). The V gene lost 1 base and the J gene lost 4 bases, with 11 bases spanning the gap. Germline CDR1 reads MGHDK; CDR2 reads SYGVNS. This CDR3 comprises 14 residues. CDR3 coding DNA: TGTGCCAGCAGTGAATTGAGGGAGAGGTACGAGCAGTACTTC. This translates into CASSELRERYEQYF.